This TCR beta chain was found in a study of human T cells and chemical hapten exposure. Across the study: It was small differences in pooled library volume that mainly caused per-sample TCR yields to vary.

Time point in this sample: pre-sensitization, week 0. The treatment denotes: therapeutic diphenylcyclopropenone sensitization with weekly scalp DPC. In the original workflow: TCR counts had a median of 95,638 per sample and spanned about 23,224 to 750,000. TCRdb passed the RACE reads through MiXCR, listing each CDR3 protein once. TCRdb assigned the V and J calls; the authors' analysis was not used. Of more than 250,000 distinct CDR3 sequences detected, roughly 7.7% appear once; the ten largest clones hold about 1.1%. CDR1 and CDR2 from the germline V gene are MDHEN and SYDVKM. Trimming at V came to 6 bases and at J to 2 bases, leaving 7 bases not matched to a gene. This CDR3 spans 15 amino acids.

The TCR sequence derives from a man aged 18 to 30 with alopecia areata. Some clones in this sample may be carry-over from other donors' samples. J is TRBJ2-1 and V is TRBV28; 7 bases line up with TRBD2. The starting material was whole blood, obtained in connection with sensitization to the hapten diphenylcyclopropenone (DPC). The chain's CDR3 is CASRRSGATYNEQFF. As DNA, the CDR3 is TGTGCCAGCAGAAGGAGCGGGGCGACCTACAATGAGCAGTTCTTC.